This T cell receptor (beta chain) was observed in a study of cytomegalovirus exposure and HLA in healthy donors. Study-level information: The same platform used for the approximately 670 first-cohort repertoires was also used for the 95 to 150 validation repertoires, as a later analysis reported. The study, taken as a whole, reports: The study designated 150 or so TCR beta chains cytomegalovirus-associated. Accounts indicate the classifier identified cytomegalovirus status with strong specificity and sensitivity.

The germline V and J ends were trimmed by 1 base and 3 bases, with 14 bases remaining between them. There are 15 residues in the CDR3. Germline V gives CDR1 SGDLS, CDR2 YYNGEE. A remark on this clone: The antigen remains unidentified.

Sequencing used immunoSEQ multiplex PCR; TCRdb keeps in-frame clones, though not all of them. The sample yields around 150,000 clones, roughly 79% seen once. Sequenced sample: PBMCs. The TCR sequence derives from a man aged 25 to 40 in good health and CMV-seropositive. The rearrangement links TRBV9 to TRBJ2-7; D perhaps matches TRBD1 (5 bases). The CDR3 spells CASSVFPGPSYEQYF. CDR3 DNA sequence: TGTGCCAGCAGCGTATTTCCAGGGCCAAGCTACGAGCAGTACTTC.